What follows describes a single TCR beta chain. Antigen: not known. The CDR3 is 16 amino acids. CDR1 and CDR2 from the germline V gene are SGHAT and FQNNGV. Trimming shortened V by 5 bases and J by 0 bases, and 15 bases separated the two germline ends. The data are from a study of T cell clones after liver transplantation. About the research overall: In this trial, immunosuppression withdrawal was attempted within 2 years of liver transplant.

Study-level results: Low donor cell numbers restricted donor-reactive repertoire measurement in a couple of subjects.

TCRdb's copy holds only in-frame clones and misses some; the assay was immunoSEQ multiplex PCR. The sample shows about 21,000 clones, under 95% of them seen only once. The source is a human patient who received a liver transplant. T cells may partly derive from the graft donor. The starting material was CD8+ T cells from blood, obtained about 25 months after liver transplant. The V gene is TRBV11-2, the J gene TRBJ2-3; D is tentatively TRBD1 or TRBD2 (6 bases each). DNA for the CDR3: TGTGCCAGCAGCGCCGAGGGGGGCGGGAGCACAGATACGCAGTATTTT. Translating gives CASSAEGGGSTDTQYF.